The 9 T cell receptor beta chains reported below all come from one sample, sequenced in a study of blood T cell repertoires in COVID-19. Method: immunoSEQ multiplex PCR; TCRdb's copy keeps in-frame clones and lacks some. The sample carries 370,000 or so clones, 81% recorded once. The sequenced material came from peripheral blood. Receptor source: a human donor with acute or convalescent COVID-19. The donor label of this sample is uncertain.

V is TRBV7-9 and J is TRBJ2-2; D is uncertain. Germline V CDR1 and CDR2: SEHNR, FQNEAQ (reference sequence). The germline V and J ends were trimmed by 2 bases and 5 bases, with 18 bases remaining between them. The CDR3 spans 17 residues. This CDR3 reads CASSLTEVSFRTGELFF. The DNA of the CDR3 is TGTGCCAGCAGCTTAACCGAAGTGTCGTTCAGGACCGGGGAGCTGTTTTTT.

The rearrangement joins TRBV6-1 to TRBJ2-7; TRBD2 matches at 12 bases. The CDR3 extends over 16 amino acids. Losses at the gene ends were 2 bases for V and 4 bases for J; bases not matched to a gene: 6. Per the germline V gene, CDR1 is MNHNS and CDR2 is SASEGT. The CDR3 bases are TGTGCCAGCAGTGAATTTTCTAGCGGGGGGGTATACGAGCAGTACTTC. Amino acid sequence: CASSEFSSGGVYEQYF.

The gene calls are TRBV11-2 and TRBJ2-6, with D possibly TRBD2 on 5 matching bases. The CDR3 loop spans 17 amino acids. Germline CDR1 and CDR2: SGHAT and FQNNGV. V lost 3 bases and J 2 bases, leaving 14 bases between the germline ends. The CDR3 region has the DNA TGTGCCAGCAGCTTGGACGGGAACCCTCCTGGGGCCAACGTCCTGACTTTC. Amino acids: CASSLDGNPPGANVLTF.

The V and J genes are TRBV18 and TRBJ2-2; D may be TRBD1 (6 bases). Germline V gives CDR1 KGHSH, CDR2 LQKENI. This CDR3 contains 15 residues. V was pared by 4 bases and J by 5 bases, with 14 bases between. DNA for the CDR3: TGTGCCAGCTCACAACAGGGTTCAGTAACCGGGGAGCTGTTTTTT. This translates into CASSQQGSVTGELFF.

The gene calls are TRBV11-2 and TRBJ1-1; D is possibly TRBD1 (5 bases). The ends were cut back, 5 bases at V and 4 bases at J, with 17 bases in the middle. Germline V gene sequence: CDR1 SGHAT, CDR2 FQNNGV. The CDR3 covers 15 residues. This CDR3 is CASSKQTRVSTEAFF. For the CDR3, the DNA is TGTGCCAGCAGCAAGCAAACCAGGGTGAGCACTGAAGCTTTCTTT.

The rearrangement joins TRBV10-3 to TRBJ2-5; 9 nucleotides agree with TRBD1. The V gene's germline CDR1 is ENHRY and CDR2 SYGVKD. The CDR3 has 13 amino acids. After removal of 8 bases from V and 4 bases from J, the junction contained 5 bases not matched to a gene. The DNA for the CDR3 is TGTGCCATCGGTAGACAGGGGGTAGAGACCCAGTACTTC. Its translation is CAIGRQGVETQYF.

This chain connects TRBV19 to TRBJ1-2; TRBD1 might be the D (6 bases). Trimming cost V 5 bases and J 4 bases, with 17 bases left between them. This CDR3 has 15 amino acids. CDR1 LNHDA and CDR2 SQIVND come from the germline V gene (reference sequence). Written as DNA, the CDR3 is TGTGCCAGTAGTGCCCTGGCAGGGGATTCCTATGGCTACACCTTC. As protein: CASSALAGDSYGYTF.

The chain uses TRBV5-1 and TRBJ2-2, with D unresolved. This CDR3 region has 14 residues. Trimming cost V 1 base and J 8 bases, with 12 bases left between them. CDR1 and CDR2 (germline): SGHRS, YFSETQ. CDR3 residues: CASSLRVEPGELFF. The CDR3 DNA reads TGCGCCAGCAGCTTGCGGGTGGAGCCTGGGGAGCTGTTTTTT.

The V call is TRBV6-5, the J call TRBJ2-1; TRBD2 is a possible D gene (6 bases). Germline CDR1 is MNHEY and CDR2 is SVGAGI. V was trimmed by 6 bases and J by 5 bases, leaving 14 bases between them. The CDR3 extends over 14 amino acids. The CDR3 nucleotides read TGTGCCAGCAGATCCGGGACTCCCCACAATGAGCAGTTCTTC. Translated, it gives CASRSGTPHNEQFF.